The 27 T cell receptor beta chains below were found in one sample sequenced in a study of blood T cell repertoires in COVID-19 (dated by TCRdb to 2020 to 2022). Library preparation was by the immunoSEQ multiplex PCR assay. This immuneACCESS table, as held by TCRdb, lists in-frame sequences with V and J called but not all clones. Of the missing ones, under half trace to an unresolved V gene in checked studies; the others have no known cause. The sample table shows tens of thousands of clones, and 80% are seen once. 6.5% to 8.5% of the sample is held by the ten biggest clonotypes. The sample was peripheral blood. The receptors shown here come from a man aged 55 to 70 with acute or convalescent COVID-19.

This clone appeared a few times. The rearrangement uses TRBV28 and TRBJ1-6; D uncertain. The ends were cut back, 6 bases at V and 6 bases at J, with 18 bases in the middle. The CDR3 totals 16 residues. CDR1 is MDHEN, CDR2 SYDVKM, per germline. The CDR3 is CASSTLRGSSNSPLHF. In DNA, the CDR3 is TGTGCCAGCAGCACTCTTCGGGGTTCAAGTAATTCACCCCTCCACTTT.

The chain has TRBV5-1 and TRBJ2-1, with 13 bases that match TRBD2. J lost 7 bases, V lost 4 bases, and 5 bases had no gene match. This CDR3 spans 15 amino acids. Germline CDR1 and CDR2: SGHRS and YFSETQ. CDR3 loop: CASSVRLAGGNEQFF. CDR3 DNA sequence: TGCGCCAGCAGCGTCCGACTAGCGGGGGGAAATGAGCAGTTCTTC.

J is TRBJ2-2 and V is TRBV4-2; the D gene is possibly TRBD1 (6 bases). CDR1 is LGHNA and CDR2 is YNFKEQ in the germline V gene. Trimming removed 1 base from V and 4 bases from J, with 10 bases in between. This CDR3 region has 15 residues. The chain's CDR3 is CASSQGGQPTGELFF. CDR3 bases: TGTGCCAGCAGCCAAGGAGGACAGCCCACCGGGGAGCTGTTTTTT.

This chain links TRBV6-5 with TRBJ1-3, with 10 bases fitting TRBD1. The CDR3 is 15 amino acids. CDR1 and CDR2 from the germline V gene are MNHEY and SVGAGI. J was trimmed by 0 bases and V by 6 bases; bases with no gene match: 2. CDR3 sequence (DNA): TGTGCCAGCAGAGGACAGGGGGTCTCTGGAAACACCATATATTTT. Translating it yields CASRGQGVSGNTIYF.

The chain links TRBV9 to TRBJ2-1, with 9 bases fitting TRBD2. J was trimmed by 0 bases and V by 0 bases; bases with no gene match: 4. The CDR3 sequence is 17 residues long. Looked up from germline, CDR1 is SGDLS and CDR2 is YYNGEE. The CDR3 region is CASSVGSGGTSYNEQFF. CDR3 bases: TGTGCCAGCAGCGTAGGAAGCGGGGGGACCTCCTACAATGAGCAGTTCTTC.

The chain recombines TRBV11-2 with TRBJ2-3, with a weak D call TRBD1 (7 bases). This CDR3 is 15 amino acids long. CDR1 SGHAT and CDR2 FQNNGV come from the germline V gene. V was cut by 5 bases and J by 0 bases, with 12 bases left in between. CDR3 coding DNA: TGTGCCAGCAGCCTACAGGGGACTAGCACAGATACGCAGTATTTT. Protein product: CASSLQGTSTDTQYF. Full variable domain (rest looked up from reference TRBV11-2 and TRBJ2-3): EAGVAQSPRYKIIEKRQSVAFWCNPISGHATLYWYQQILGQGPKLLIQFQNNGVVDDSQLPKDRFSAERLKGVDSTLKIQPAKLEDSAVYLCASSLQGTSTDTQYFGPGTRLTVL.

The chain is built from TRBV2 and TRBJ1-1, with a possible D match to TRBD1 (5 bases). Trimming left V 4 bases short and J 1 base short, with 10 bases between. The germline V gene encodes CDR1 SNHLY and CDR2 FYNNEI. The CDR3 consists of 14 residues. The CDR3 sequence is CASSVETANTEAFF. The CDR3 nucleotides are TGTGCCAGCAGTGTAGAGACAGCGAACACTGAAGCTTTCTTT.

V is TRBV9 and J is TRBJ2-3, with D perhaps matching TRBD1 (6 bases). V lost 6 bases and J 1 base, leaving 15 bases between the germline ends. Germline V gives CDR1 SGDLS, CDR2 YYNGEE. The CDR3 loop spans 15 amino acids. CDR3 sequence: CASTETGRGTDTQYF. The CDR3 DNA sequence: TGTGCCAGCACGGAAACAGGGCGGGGCACAGATACGCAGTATTTT.

This chain links TRBV29-1 with TRBJ1-2, with 7 nucleotides matching TRBD1. Germline V gene lookup returns CDR1 SQVTM and CDR2 ANQGSEA. Unmatched junction bases numbered 5, after V lost 7 bases and J lost 0 bases. The CDR3 spans 13 residues. The CDR3 sequence: CSAGDRSNYGYTF. Written as DNA, the CDR3 is TGCAGCGCCGGGGACAGATCTAACTATGGCTACACCTTC.

In this sample, this clone turned up once. The chain carries TRBV4-1 and TRBJ1-5; D gene ambiguous. V was shortened by 1 base and J by 0 bases, with 7 bases between the two germline ends. The CDR3 loop spans 15 amino acids. From germline, CDR1 is MGHRA and CDR2 YSYEKL. The CDR3 DNA reads as TGCGCCAGCAGCCAAGCGGAGGCTAGCAATCAGCCCCAGCATTTT. Its protein product is CASSQAEASNQPQHF.

The rearrangement joins TRBV19 to TRBJ2-2, with 10 nucleotides matching TRBD1. Trimming cost V 9 bases and J 8 bases; bases outside gene matches: 6. Per germline, CDR1 LNHDA and CDR2 SQIVND (reference sequence). The CDR3 is 13 residues long. For the CDR3, the DNA is TGTGCCAGCGGGGACAGGGGCAAAGGGGAGCTGTTTTTT. Amino acid sequence: CASGDRGKGELFF.

This chain uses TRBV7-9 with TRBJ2-5; 12 nucleotides align to TRBD2. The CDR3 covers 14 residues. Germline CDR1 is SEHNR and CDR2 is FQNEAQ (reference sequence). The V gene end was trimmed by 10 bases and the J gene end by 5 bases; junction bases not matched to a gene: 8. CDR3 sequence reads: CATRTSGEGETQYF. For the CDR3, the DNA is TGTGCCACCCGGACTAGCGGGGAGGGCGAGACCCAGTACTTC.

V gene TRBV5-1 combines with J gene TRBJ2-3; 12 nucleotides agree with TRBD2. The CDR3 is 17 residues long. Germline V gene sequence: CDR1 SGHRS, CDR2 YFSETQ. J was trimmed by 2 bases and V by 4 bases; bases with no gene match: 8. CDR3 in DNA: TGCGCCAGCAGCCTACTAGCGGGGGGCCGTTTCACAGATACGCAGTATTTT. Protein product: CASSLLAGGRFTDTQYF.

The CDR3 nucleotides are TGTGCCAGCAGCTTATTGGAGGCGGGGGGCTTCACAGATACGCAGTATTTT. As protein: CASSLLEAGGFTDTQYF. The V call is TRBV11-2, the J call TRBJ2-3; TRBD2 agrees at 8 bases. The V gene's germline CDR1 is SGHAT and CDR2 FQNNGV. V lost 2 bases to trimming and J lost 2 bases; unmatched junction nucleotides: 9. This CDR3 contains 17 residues.

This clone came up once. This chain links TRBV19 with TRBJ1-3; D not certain. This CDR3 has 13 residues. Germline V gives CDR1 LNHDA, CDR2 SQIVND (reference sequence). V dropped 6 bases and J dropped 1 base, with 7 bases sitting between them. CDR3 bases: TGTGCCAGTAGCCTCCTTTCTGGAAACACCATATATTTT. It yields the protein CASSLLSGNTIYF. Full variable domain (outside the CDR3, taken from reference TRBV19 and TRBJ1-3): DGGITQSPKYLFRKEGQNVTLSCEQNLNHDAMYWYRQDPGQGLRLIYYSQIVNDFQKGDIAEGYSVSREKKESFPLTVTSAQKNPTAFYLCASSLLSGNTIYFGEGSWLTVV.

The chain links TRBV5-4 to TRBJ2-3, with 14 nucleotides matching TRBD2. V dropped 10 bases and J dropped 5; count of bases not matched to a gene: 6. Germline CDR1 reads SGHNT; CDR2 reads YYREEE (reference sequence). CDR3 length equals 14 residues. The CDR3 loop is CAGGTSGGKDTQYF. In DNA form, the CDR3 reads TGTGCCGGAGGGACTAGCGGGGGAAAAGATACGCAGTATTTT.

The CDR3 DNA reads as TGTGCCAGCTCCCCTAGACCGGTCGACACCATATATTTT. It codes for CASSPRPVDTIYF. V gene TRBV18 combines with J gene TRBJ1-3; D not resolved. V dropped 6 bases and J dropped 8 bases, with 14 bases sitting between them. Germline V CDR1 and CDR2: KGHSH, LQKENI. CDR3 length: 13 amino acids.

This clone was seen just once. The genes are TRBV30 and TRBJ1-2; D is unclear. Germline V CDR1 and CDR2: GTSNPN, SVGIG (reference sequence). The CDR3 extends over 12 amino acids. With 3 bases removed from V and 5 bases from J, the gap between germline ends came to 10 bases. DNA of the CDR3: TGTGCCTGGAGCATGAGGACTTATGGCTACACCTTC. Its protein product is CAWSMRTYGYTF.

The V call is TRBV7-9, the J call TRBJ1-2; 8 bases match TRBD1. This CDR3 contains 17 residues. The germline gives CDR1 SEHNR, CDR2 FQNEAQ (reference sequence). Germline trimming cut 5 bases from V and 6 bases from J; bases unmatched to any gene: 17. The DNA of the CDR3 is TGTGCCAGCAGCAAGACAGGGGTTTGGTCGGAATTACATGGCTACACCTTC. It encodes CASSKTGVWSELHGYTF.

The chain is built from TRBV29-1 and TRBJ2-3; tentatively, D is TRBD2 (6 bases). The CDR3 has 13 residues. CDR1 and CDR2 from the germline V gene are SQVTM and ANQGSEA. The V gene lost 4 bases and the J gene lost 1 base, with 9 bases spanning the gap. The CDR3 sequence: CSVGERGTDTQYF. The CDR3 DNA is TGCAGCGTTGGGGAGCGGGGCACAGATACGCAGTATTTT.

The chain couples TRBV10-2 to TRBJ2-3; TRBD2 matches at 13 bases. CDR3 length: 15 amino acids. Germline V CDR1 and CDR2: WSHSY, SAAADI. The V gene end was trimmed by 8 bases and the J gene end by 6 bases; junction bases not matched to a gene: 8. CDR3 DNA sequence: TGCGCCAGCTCAACCGGGACTAGCGGGGTGGATACGCAGTATTTT. This gives the protein CASSTGTSGVDTQYF.

The V and J genes are TRBV9 and TRBJ2-1; D possibly corresponds to TRBD1 (5 bases). With 4 bases removed from V and 3 bases from J, the gap between germline ends came to 8 bases. Germline loops: CDR1 SGDLS, CDR2 YYNGEE. The CDR3 is 13 residues long. The CDR3 DNA reads TGTGCCAGCAGCCCGGACATCTACAATGAGCAGTTCTTC. Its translation: CASSPDIYNEQFF.

The chain joins TRBV12-3 or TRBV12-4 to TRBJ1-4; tentative D call: TRBD1 (5 bases). This CDR3 has 13 residues. V was shortened by 3 bases and J by 6 bases, with 8 bases between the two germline ends. The CDR3 here is CASSLGRDEKLFF. The CDR3 DNA is TGTGCCAGCAGTTTGGGCAGGGATGAAAAACTGTTTTTT.

The chain couples TRBV16 to TRBJ1-4; D may be TRBD1 (6 bases). There are 14 residues in the CDR3. Germline loops: CDR1 KGHSY, CDR2 FQNENV. The germline V and J ends were trimmed by 4 bases and 4 bases, with 10 bases remaining between them. CDR3 nucleotide sequence: TGTGCCAGCAGCCTCCAGGGGAATAATGAAAAACTGTTTTTT. It codes for CASSLQGNNEKLFF. The variable domain in full, completed from reference TRBV16 and TRBJ1-4, reads GEEVAQTPKHLVRGEGQKAKLYCAPIKGHSYVFWYQQVLKNEFKFLISFQNENVFDETGMPKERFSAKCLPNSPCSLEIQATKLEDSAVYFCASSLQGNNEKLFFGSGTQLSVL.

The chain combines TRBV10-3 with TRBJ2-7, with a possible D match to TRBD1 (5 bases). CDR3 size: 13 residues. V lost 10 bases and J lost 2, with 15 bases in between. Germline V gene lookup returns CDR1 ENHRY and CDR2 SYGVKD. DNA for the CDR3: TGTGCCACTTCTCAGGGTGAGGCCTACGAGCAGTACTTC. As protein: CATSQGEAYEQYF.

CDR3 coding DNA: TGTGCCAGCAGTTCGGGACAGACCAACACCGGGGAGCTGTTTTTT. Protein product: CASSSGQTNTGELFF. This chain joins TRBV6-5 and TRBJ2-2; 7 bases are shared with TRBD1. Trimming took 4 bases from V and 2 from J; bases not matched to a gene: 4. Per germline, CDR1 MNHEY and CDR2 SVGAGI. CDR3 size: 15 residues.

This rearrangement joins TRBV5-1 to TRBJ2-1; 7 positions agree with TRBD1. This CDR3 comprises 13 residues. The germline CDR1 and CDR2 sequences are SGHRS and YFSETQ. V shed 0 bases, J shed 7 bases, and the junction held 1 base outside the gene matches. CDR3 sequence (DNA): TGCGCCAGCAGCTTGGGACAGGGAAATGAGCAGTTCTTC. As protein: CASSLGQGNEQFF.